A single sample gave rise to the 22 T cell receptor beta chains below, sequenced in a study of a mutant IDH1 vaccine in newly diagnosed glioma (dated by TCRdb to the early 2020s). The sample's time point, from its label and the paper: baseline, week 1 (first vaccination visit). The treatment or condition tag for this specimen amounts to: pre-vaccination baseline after standard-of-care therapy. Library method: the immunoSEQ multiplex PCR assay. TCRdb holds this immuneACCESS table with in-frame rearrangements only. Some clones are missing; in checked studies, unresolved V genes explain under half, and the rest has no known cause. The sample includes approximately 67,000 clones, with around 80% observed a single time. Approximately 4.2% of the sample is held by the ten biggest clonotypes. The sequencing used peripheral blood mononuclear cells (PBMCs), collected from a glioma patient treated with radiotherapy, temozolomide or both. The receptor source for this set is a woman aged 18-29 years with glioma. Some clones in this sample may be carry-over from other donors' samples.

This clone has just one count. The chain is built from TRBV6-5 and TRBJ1-5; 9 bases align to TRBD1. This CDR3 has 15 residues. Trimming at V came to 6 bases and at J to 6 bases, leaving 9 bases not matched to a gene. Germline assignment: CDR1 MNHEY and CDR2 SVGAGI. The CDR3 loop is CASSRSTGGLQPQHF. The DNA for the CDR3 is TGTGCCAGCAGCCGTTCTACAGGGGGCCTTCAGCCCCAGCATTTT.

The count of this clone is one. The chain joins TRBV30 to TRBJ2-7, with TRBD2 matching over 13 bases. This CDR3 contains 16 residues. Germline assignment: CDR1 GTSNPN and CDR2 SVGIG (reference sequence). After removal of 2 bases from V and 5 bases from J, the junction contained 9 bases not matched to a gene. The CDR3 DNA sequence: TGTGCCTGGAGTCTACTAGCGGGAGGGCCCTTTCACGAGCAGTACTTC. Translating gives CAWSLLAGGPFHEQYF.

Only a few counts were recorded for this clone. The chain couples TRBV5-1 to TRBJ2-3; TRBD2 is a possible D gene (7 bases). Germline values: CDR1 SGHRS, CDR2 YFSETQ. There are 13 residues in the CDR3. V lost 4 bases to trimming and J lost 4 bases, with 10 bases between them. The CDR3 spells CASSRGAPDTQYF. CDR3 sequence (DNA): TGCGCCAGCAGCCGGGGGGCTCCAGATACGCAGTATTTT.

The genes are TRBV4-2 and TRBJ2-7; 10 bases agree with TRBD1. V lost 1 base and J lost 3; bases outside the gene matches: 9. Per germline, CDR1 LGHNA and CDR2 YNFKEQ. The CDR3 has 17 residues. CDR3 coding DNA: TGTGCCAGCAGCCAAGGGGGGTTGAGGGACAGGGGCTACGAGCAGTACTTC. Translation: CASSQGGLRDRGYEQYF.

This chain links TRBV6-5 with TRBJ2-3, with no clear D. V was shortened by 4 bases and J by 0 bases, with 5 bases between the two germline ends. There are 13 residues in the CDR3. Germline V gene data show CDR1 as MNHEY and CDR2 as SVGAGI. CDR3 coding DNA: TGTGCCAGCAGTTTACGGAGCACAGATACGCAGTATTTT. It is translated as CASSLRSTDTQYF.

The chain couples TRBV6-1 to TRBJ1-5, with TRBD1 as a possible D gene (5 bases). Germline V gene sequence: CDR1 MNHNS, CDR2 SASEGT. The CDR3 has 14 amino acids. The germline V and J ends were trimmed by 6 bases and 5 bases, with 14 bases remaining between them. CDR3 in DNA: TGTGCCAGCAGGGGGACCCCGGTCGATCAGCCCCAGCATTTT. It specifies CASRGTPVDQPQHF.

The chain uses TRBV5-1 and TRBJ2-7; tentative D call: TRBD2 (9 bases). The V end was cut by 7 bases, the J end by 7 bases, with 21 bases between. The CDR3 spans 14 residues. Germline CDR1 is SGHRS and CDR2 is YFSETQ. The CDR3, as DNA: TGCGCCAGCGCCAAGGAGCGGGGGGACAGGGAGCAGTACTTC. As protein: CASAKERGDREQYF.

The chain recombines TRBV5-1 with TRBJ2-7, with 12 bases aligning to TRBD2. Germline trimming cut 1 base from V and 3 bases from J; bases unmatched to any gene: 8. The CDR3 covers 17 residues. The germline gives CDR1 SGHRS, CDR2 YFSETQ. The CDR3 DNA reads TGCGCCAGCAGCTTGAAGGGATCTAGCGGGAGGGGCTACGAGCAGTACTTC. This codes for CASSLKGSSGRGYEQYF.

The chain joins TRBV10-2 to TRBJ2-7, with TRBD1 matching 9 bases. Per the germline V gene, CDR1 is WSHSY and CDR2 is SAAADI. Trimming cost V 6 bases and J 3 bases; bases outside gene matches: 3. This CDR3 is 13 amino acids long. CDR3 amino acids: CASRGQGVYEQYF. The CDR3 region has the DNA TGCGCCAGCAGGGGACAGGGCGTCTACGAGCAGTACTTC.

This rearrangement joins TRBV5-4 to TRBJ2-2, with D maybe TRBD2 (6 bases). V was shortened by 4 bases and J by 6 bases, with 13 bases between the two germline ends. The CDR3 sequence is 14 residues long. The germline V gene encodes CDR1 SGHNT and CDR2 YYREEE (reference sequence). This chain's CDR3 is CASSRRREPGELFF. CDR3 in DNA: TGTGCCAGCAGCCGAAGGAGGGAACCCGGGGAGCTGTTTTTT.

This clone was counted a single time. This rearrangement joins TRBV18 to TRBJ1-5; D uncertain. The V gene's germline CDR1 is KGHSH and CDR2 LQKENI. The CDR3 contains 16 residues. V shed 4 bases and J shed 0 bases, with 13 bases lying between them. CDR3 nucleotide sequence: TGTGCCAGCTCACTTCGGCCTGCAGATAGCAATCAGCCCCAGCATTTT. Its protein is CASSLRPADSNQPQHF.

This clone was seen more than once but under ten times. This chain links TRBV5-4 with TRBJ1-2; D perhaps matches TRBD1 (6 bases). V lost 2 bases and J lost 2, with 16 bases in between. The CDR3 runs 16 residues. The germline gives CDR1 SGHNT, CDR2 YYREEE (reference sequence). CDR3 DNA: TGTGCCAGCAGCTTAGGGACACCCGGAGGAAACTATGGCTACACCTTC. Its translation: CASSLGTPGGNYGYTF.

This sequence joins TRBV27 and TRBJ1-4; D possibly corresponds to TRBD1 (6 bases). The CDR3 contains 14 residues. V lost 6 bases to trimming and J lost 4 bases, with 12 bases between them. Germline V CDR1 and CDR2: MNHEY, SMNVEV (reference sequence). CDR3 amino acids: CASREGGSNEKLFF. The CDR3 DNA reads TGTGCCAGCAGGGAAGGGGGAAGTAATGAAAAACTGTTTTTT. Variable domain in full (rest from reference TRBV27 and TRBJ1-4): EAQVTQNPRYLITVTGKKLTVTCSQNMNHEYMSWYRQDPGLGLRQIYYSMNVEVTDKGDVPEGYKVSRKEKRNFPLILESPSPNQTSLYFCASREGGSNEKLFFGSGTQLSVL.

The chain employs TRBV30 and TRBJ2-5, with 7 bases matching TRBD1. Unmatched junction bases numbered 8, after V lost 2 bases and J lost 5 bases. Per germline, CDR1 GTSNPN and CDR2 SVGIG (reference sequence). The length of the CDR3 is 14 residues. CDR3 protein: CAWSIGTVGETQYF. DNA of the CDR3: TGTGCCTGGAGTATCGGGACAGTAGGCGAGACCCAGTACTTC.

This chain links TRBV6-5 with TRBJ1-5; D is undetermined. The CDR3 is made up of 14 amino acids. The V end lost 6 bases, the J end lost 0 bases, and 9 bases lay between the germline ends. Germline CDR1 reads MNHEY; CDR2 reads SVGAGI. In DNA, the CDR3 is TGTGCCAGCAGGGAATCCTTTAGCAATCAGCCCCAGCATTTT. Translation: CASRESFSNQPQHF.

This chain uses TRBV30 with TRBJ2-5, with 7 bases identical to TRBD2. Germline CDR1 and CDR2: GTSNPN and SVGIG (reference sequence). The CDR3 has 15 residues. J was trimmed by 3 bases and V by 3 bases; bases with no gene match: 10. The CDR3 sequence is CAWSGALARKETQYF. The CDR3 nucleotides are TGTGCCTGGAGCGGAGCACTAGCGCGGAAAGAGACCCAGTACTTC.

The chain employs TRBV5-1 and TRBJ2-2, with D unclear. The ends were cut back, 1 base at V and 6 bases at J, with 10 bases in the middle. The CDR3 is 14 amino acids. Germline assignment: CDR1 SGHRS and CDR2 YFSETQ. DNA for the CDR3: TGCGCCAGCAGCTTGCAAACTCTCTCCGGGGAGCTGTTTTTT. Translation: CASSLQTLSGELFF.

This chain links TRBV30 with TRBJ2-7; 8 bases align to TRBD2. This CDR3 region has 13 residues. Germline V gene sequence: CDR1 GTSNPN, CDR2 SVGIG (reference sequence). Losses at the gene ends were 3 bases for V and 6 bases for J; bases not matched to a gene: 7. The CDR3 is CAWSPVRGGEQYF. CDR3 sequence (DNA): TGTGCCTGGAGCCCTGTACGGGGGGGCGAGCAGTACTTC.

The V gene is TRBV5-1, the J gene TRBJ2-7; TRBD1 matches at 9 bases. The CDR3 is 15 residues long. From germline, CDR1 is SGHRS and CDR2 YFSETQ. Trimming at V came to 7 bases and at J to 5 bases, leaving 13 bases not matched to a gene. The CDR3 DNA is TGCGCCAGCCGAACTCCGGGGACAGGGTTTCACGAGCAGTACTTC. Encoded protein: CASRTPGTGFHEQYF. Together with reference TRBV5-1 and TRBJ2-7, the CDR3 gives the full variable domain: KAGVTQTPRYLIKTRGQQVTLSCSPISGHRSVSWYQQTPGQGLQFLFEYFSETQRNKGNFPGRFSGRQFSNSRSEMNVSTLELGDSALYLCASRTPGTGFHEQYFGPGTRLTVT.

This rearrangement joins TRBV7-9 to TRBJ1-4, with D perhaps TRBD1 (6 bases). V was pared by 5 bases and J by 8 bases, with 15 bases between. The V gene's germline CDR1 is SEHNR and CDR2 FQNEAQ (reference sequence). This CDR3 has 14 amino acids. In nucleotides, the CDR3 is TGTGCCAGCAGCCCCGGGGGGGGCGGGGAAAAACTGTTTTTT. This encodes CASSPGGGGEKLFF.

V gene TRBV18 combines with J gene TRBJ1-6; D gene ambiguous. The CDR3 spans 14 residues. CDR1 and CDR2 from the germline V gene are KGHSH and LQKENI. V shed 5 bases and J shed 10 bases, with 15 bases lying between them. This CDR3 is CASSDLAGPSPLHF. Here the CDR3 DNA reads TGTGCCAGCTCAGACCTGGCAGGTCCATCACCCCTCCACTTT.

The chain has TRBV9 and TRBJ1-1, with D possibly matching TRBD1 (6 bases). Per germline, CDR1 SGDLS and CDR2 YYNGEE. V was trimmed by 3 bases and J by 4 bases, leaving 13 bases between them. The CDR3 has 14 amino acids. CDR3 loop: CASSETGGVTEAFF. CDR3 nucleotides: TGTGCCAGCAGCGAGACAGGCGGGGTCACTGAAGCTTTCTTT.